This TCR beta chain was recovered during a study of OX40 agonist ivuxolimab in advanced cancers. Across the whole study: One patient with hepatocellular carcinoma and two with cutaneous melanoma, three in all, had partial responses.

Profiled with immunoSEQ multiplex PCR; TCRdb holds only in-frame clones, not every one. Counted here are about 63,000 clones, 80% to 90% occurring once; the ten biggest clones make up 10% to 12%. After removal of 7 bases from V and 1 base from J, the junction contained 11 bases not matched to a gene. The germline V gene has CDR1 SGHAT and CDR2 FQNNGV. CDR3 length equals 16 residues. The chain combines TRBV11-2 with TRBJ2-5; the match to TRBD1 covers 8 bases. The clonotype originates from an adult with an advanced solid tumor such as melanoma, head and neck, liver or kidney cancer. The starting material was CD4+ or CD8+ T cells sorted from blood, obtained in a trial of the OX40 agonist ivuxolimab. CDR3 nucleotides: TGTGCCAGCAACGACGGACAGGGCGCCTCCCAAGAGACCCAGTACTTC. This translates into CASNDGQGASQETQYF.